One sample yielded the 17 T cell receptor beta chains listed below, sequenced in a study of identical twins. From the 5' RACE reads, TCRdb called clonotypes with MiXCR, one entry per CDR3 protein. Here the sample spans about 100,000 distinct CDR3 sequences, around 5.5% being singletons. The sample comprised memory T cells sorted from blood. These receptor sequences come from a woman between 45 and 60 years old in good health.

The chain carries TRBV10-2 and TRBJ2-7; D gene unclear. The CDR3 spans 14 residues. V was shortened by 7 bases and J by 0 bases, with 13 bases between the two germline ends. Germline V lookup: CDR1 WSHSY, CDR2 SAAADI. The CDR3 here is CASKSKTSSYEQYV. CDR3 in DNA: TGCGCCAGCAAATCGAAGACGAGCTCCTACGAGCAGTACGTC.

This sequence joins TRBV20-1 and TRBJ2-5; D remains unclear. V was trimmed by 5 bases and J by 5 bases, leaving 18 bases between them. The CDR3 has 14 residues. Per the germline V gene, CDR1 is DFQATT and CDR2 is SNEGSKA (reference sequence). CDR3 region: CSAPLRKARETQYF. The CDR3 region has the DNA TGCAGTGCTCCCCTTCGGAAAGCGAGGGAGACCCAGTACTTC.

This clonotype has a count of ten or more. The chain employs TRBV30 and TRBJ2-5; D might be TRBD1 (5 bases). V was clipped by 3 bases and J by 3 bases, with 5 bases between them. Germline V gene sequence: CDR1 GTSNPN, CDR2 SVGIG (reference sequence). The length of the CDR3 is 11 residues. The CDR3 reads CAWRTEETQYF. In DNA, the CDR3 is TGTGCCTGGAGGACAGAAGAGACCCAGTACTTC.

The chain recombines TRBV7-2 with TRBJ2-3, with D tentatively TRBD1 (5 bases). Germline lookup yields CDR1 SGHTA and CDR2 FQGNSA. The CDR3 extends over 14 amino acids. The V and J ends lost 4 bases and 3 bases respectively, with 11 bases between them. CDR3 DNA: TGTGCCAGCAGCTGGGGCCCTTCGACAGATACGCAGTATTTT. Encoded protein: CASSWGPSTDTQYF.

This clonotype was found many times. The chain recombines TRBV5-4 with TRBJ2-2; D ambiguous. Germline-derived CDR1 and CDR2 are SGHNT and YYREEE (reference sequence). The CDR3 has 12 residues. With 1 base removed from V and 6 bases from J, the gap between germline ends came to 4 bases. The CDR3 spells CASSLWAGELFF. The CDR3 DNA is TGTGCCAGCAGCTTGTGGGCCGGGGAGCTGTTTTTT.

Ten or more counts support this clonotype. The chain couples TRBV29-1 to TRBJ2-1; possibly TRBD2 for D (6 bases). V lost 1 base, J lost 2 bases, and 9 bases lay in between. Germline V gene lookup returns CDR1 SQVTM and CDR2 ANQGSEA. This CDR3 is 14 amino acids long. In DNA, the CDR3 is TGCAGCGTTGAAGCCGGGAGAACCTACAATGAGCAGTTCTTC. This encodes CSVEAGRTYNEQFF.

This clonotype was seen a handful of times. The rearrangement joins TRBV11-2 to TRBJ1-5, with D maybe TRBD1 (5 bases). The CDR3 consists of 12 residues. V was trimmed by 0 bases and J by 9 bases, leaving 6 bases between them. CDR1 is SGHAT and CDR2 is FQNNGV in the germline V gene. The CDR3 reads CASSLDQGPQHF. The CDR3 DNA reads TGTGCCAGCAGCTTAGATCAGGGGCCCCAGCATTTT.

This clonotype was seen more than once but under ten times. The chain carries TRBV11-2 and TRBJ1-1; D remains unclear. The CDR3 loop spans 14 amino acids. Deletions cut 5 bases from V and 2 bases from J, with 12 bases between. The germline CDR1 and CDR2 sequences are SGHAT and FQNNGV. CDR3 coding DNA: TGTGCCAGCAGCGAAGTAGCGTTTAACACTGAAGCTTTCTTT. As protein: CASSEVAFNTEAFF.

This clonotype appeared many times. The chain recombines TRBV6-1 with TRBJ1-2; D remains ambiguous. The CDR3 is made up of 12 amino acids. Germline V CDR1 and CDR2: MNHNS, SASEGT. V shed 8 bases and J shed 6 bases, with 13 bases lying between them. This chain's CDR3 is CASSWASDGYTF. DNA of the CDR3: TGTGCCAGCTCTTGGGCGTCGGATGGCTACACCTTC.

This clonotype has at least ten counts. The V and J genes are TRBV18 and TRBJ2-5; D is unclear. The CDR3 loop spans 13 amino acids. The germline CDR1 and CDR2 sequences are KGHSH and LQKENI. The V and J ends lost 0 bases and 1 base respectively, with 3 bases between them. CDR3 DNA sequence: TGTGCCAGCTCACCACCGGTCCAAGAGACCCAGTACTTC. As protein: CASSPPVQETQYF.

The sample holds a few counts of this clonotype. This chain links TRBV19 with TRBJ2-1; D perhaps matches TRBD2 (6 bases). The CDR3 length is 13 residues. Germline CDR1 is LNHDA and CDR2 is SQIVND (reference sequence). Deletions cut 7 bases from V and 7 bases from J, with 14 bases between. The CDR3 DNA sequence: TGTGCCAGTATGGGGGACTTGGCAAATGAGCAGTTCTTC. It yields the protein CASMGDLANEQFF.

In this sample, this clonotype turned up many times. The rearrangement links TRBV11-3 to TRBJ2-1; no firm D call. The CDR3 extends over 14 amino acids. CDR1 and CDR2 from the germline V gene are SGHNT and YENEEA. Trimming removed 0 bases from V and 9 bases from J, with 12 bases in between. CDR3 region: CASSLEMFGAEQFF. The CDR3 DNA is TGTGCCAGCAGCTTAGAAATGTTCGGTGCTGAGCAGTTCTTC.

At least ten counts were recorded for this clonotype. The gene calls are TRBV7-9 and TRBJ1-2; a weak D match, TRBD1 (6 bases). Trimming took 6 bases from V and 4 from J, leaving 15 bases between them. Looked up from germline, CDR1 is SEHNR and CDR2 is FQNEAQ (reference sequence). The CDR3 loop spans 14 amino acids. CDR3 loop: CASRLPGVAYGYTF. CDR3 in DNA: TGTGCCAGCAGACTACCAGGGGTTGCCTATGGCTACACCTTC.

This clonotype showed up many times. CDR3 coding DNA: TGTGCCACCAGTGAACAACTAGCGGGTTTGGAGACCCAGTACTTC. This codes for CATSEQLAGLETQYF. This rearrangement joins TRBV24-1 to TRBJ2-5; 9 nucleotides align to TRBD2. This CDR3 is 15 amino acids long. The germline gives CDR1 KGHDR, CDR2 SFDVKD. With V trimmed by 4 bases and J by 5 bases, 7 bases remained unmatched.

This clonotype was observed many times. DNA of the CDR3: TGTGCCATCGGGCAGGTGGGGAACACTGAAGCTTTCTTT. Translation: CAIGQVGNTEAFF. The chain joins TRBV10-3 to TRBJ1-1; D is unclear. CDR3 length equals 13 residues. Germline V gene sequence: CDR1 ENHRY, CDR2 SYGVKD. V gave up 8 bases and J gave up 1 base, with 11 bases separating them.

This clonotype was observed many times. This chain connects TRBV2 to TRBJ2-5; 8 nucleotides align to TRBD2. The CDR3 loop spans 14 amino acids. V gave up 6 bases and J gave up 4 bases; unmatched junction bases: 7. From germline, CDR1 is SNHLY and CDR2 FYNNEI. CDR3 in amino acids: CASSEAGGGETQYF. The CDR3 bases are TGTGCCAGCAGCGAGGCGGGGGGAGGAGAGACCCAGTACTTC.

This clonotype was counted many times. V and J are TRBV4-1 and TRBJ2-7; 14 bases align to TRBD2. The V gene's germline CDR1 is MGHRA and CDR2 YSYEKL. The V segment lost 5 bases and the J segment 6 bases; nucleotides outside the gene matches: 6. The CDR3 spans 15 residues. The CDR3 spells CASSKGTSGRGEQYF. The CDR3 DNA sequence: TGCGCCAGCAGCAAGGGGACTAGCGGGAGAGGCGAGCAGTACTTC.